This is a list of T cell receptor beta chains from one sample in a study of blood T cell repertoires in COVID-19. The repertoire was sequenced with immunoSEQ multiplex PCR; TCRdb's copy has only in-frame clones and lacks some. The sample yields over 20,000 clones, around 81% seen once. Sample: peripheral blood. These TCRs come from a man between 65 and 79 years old with acute or convalescent COVID-19. Both conserved end residues are part of each CDR3. A D gene is named only where the DNA matches it firmly. Clone size is shown for a subset of rows, as once, few, many or a class of expanded clone.

J | length | size | V | D | CDR3 | DNA
TRBJ2-7 | 15 | NA | TRBV5-8 | TRBD1 | CASSGWTGGNDEQYF | TGTGCCAGCAGCGGCTGGACAGGGGGCAACGACGAGCAGTACTTC
TRBJ1-5 | 14 | NA | TRBV4-1 | TRBD1 | CASSQAGGGQPQHF | TGCGCCAGCAGCCAAGCAGGGGGCGGCCAGCCCCAGCATTTT
TRBJ1-5 | 17 | NA | TRBV24-1 | NA | CATSDSTGRVWDQPQHF | TGTGCCACCAGTGACTCAACAGGGAGAGTTTGGGATCAGCCCCAGCATTTT
TRBJ1-1 | 13 | NA | TRBV2 | NA | CASSETGNTEAFF | TGTGCCAGCAGTGAAACAGGGAACACTGAAGCTTTCTTT
TRBJ1-5 | 13 | few | TRBV4-1 | NA | CASSQDGGAPQHF | TGCGCCAGCAGCCAAGATGGGGGCGCCCCCCAGCATTTT
TRBJ2-1 | 15 | NA | TRBV5-1 | TRBD2 | CASSTSGGSYNEQFF | TGCGCCAGCAGCACAAGCGGGGGCTCCTACAATGAGCAGTTCTTC
TRBJ1-5 | 13 | NA | TRBV2 | NA | CASSGGIDQPQHF | TGTGCCAGCAGTGGGGGCATCGATCAGCCCCAGCATTTT
TRBJ2-2 | 15 | NA | TRBV30 | TRBD1 | CAWSRTGGSAGELFF | TGTGCCTGGAGCCGGACAGGGGGATCTGCCGGGGAGCTGTTTTTT
TRBJ2-3 | 12 | once | TRBV12-3/TRBV12-4 | NA | CASSRTGDTQYF | TGTGCCAGCAGTCGTACAGGAGATACGCAGTATTTT
TRBJ1-4 | 15 | NA | TRBV4-2 | TRBD1 | CASSQEGGTGLKLFF | TGTGCCAGCAGCCAAGAGGGGGGGACAGGTCTAAAACTGTTTTTT
TRBJ1-2 | 13 | NA | TRBV19 | NA | CASSQEGSYGYTF | TGTGCCAGTAGTCAGGAGGGCAGCTATGGCTACACCTTC
TRBJ2-2 | 14 | once | TRBV6-2/TRBV6-3 | TRBD1 | CASSRDRGTGELFF | TGTGCCAGCAGTCGGGACAGGGGCACCGGGGAGCTGTTTTTT
TRBJ2-3 | 16 | few | TRBV5-8 | TRBD2 | CASSLAPAGGPDTQYF | TGTGCCAGCAGCTTGGCGCCAGCGGGGGGGCCAGATACGCAGTATTTT
TRBJ1-2 | 12 | once | TRBV5-6 | NA | CASSSLQLGHTF | TGTGCCAGCAGCAGTCTACAATTGGGGCACACCTTC
TRBJ2-1 | 16 | NA | TRBV5-4 | TRBD2 | CASSLGQAGTNNEQFF | TGTGCCAGCAGCTTGGGTCAAGCGGGAACCAACAATGAGCAGTTCTTC
TRBJ2-1 | 13 | NA | TRBV19 | NA | CASSIAKGNEQFF | TGTGCCAGTAGTATAGCTAAGGGGAATGAGCAGTTCTTC
TRBJ2-1 | 15 | NA | TRBV7-6 | TRBD1 | CASSFRDRAVNEQFF | TGTGCCAGCAGCTTCCGGGACAGGGCAGTCAATGAGCAGTTCTTC
TRBJ2-7 | 13 | NA | TRBV29-1 | NA | CSATGQGGYEQYF | TGCAGCGCTACGGGGCAGGGAGGATACGAGCAGTACTTC
TRBJ2-1 | 15 | NA | TRBV7-3 | TRBD2 | CASSFGGENYNEQFF | TGTGCCAGCAGCTTCGGGGGGGAGAACTACAATGAGCAGTTCTTC
TRBJ1-5 | 12 | once | TRBV12-3/TRBV12-4 | TRBD1 | CASSQGGQPQHF | TGTGCCAGCAGTCAGGGGGGTCAGCCCCAGCATTTT
TRBJ2-7 | 13 | NA | TRBV3-1/TRBV3-2 | NA | CASSRPGVYEQYF | TGTGCCAGCAGCCGCCCCGGGGTCTACGAGCAGTACTTC
TRBJ2-1 | 17 | NA | TRBV5-1 | TRBD2 | CASSRASGRGGDNEQFF | TGCGCCAGCAGCCGAGCTAGCGGGAGGGGAGGAGACAATGAGCAGTTCTTC
TRBJ2-5 | 14 | NA | TRBV24-1 | NA | CATSEGAGRETQYF | TGTGCCACCAGTGAGGGGGCGGGCAGGGAGACCCAGTACTTC
TRBJ1-2 | 16 | NA | TRBV21-1 | NA | CASSKVIPGGNYGYTF | TGTGCCAGCAGCAAAGTCATCCCAGGAGGTAACTATGGCTACACCTTC
TRBJ2-3 | 15 | NA | TRBV19 | NA | CASSLARPSTDTQYF | TGTGCCAGTAGCCTTGCTAGGCCAAGCACAGATACGCAGTATTTT
TRBJ2-7 | 12 | NA | TRBV10-2 | NA | CASRRAVYEQYF | TGCGCCAGCAGAAGAGCGGTGTACGAGCAGTACTTC
TRBJ1-6 | 14 | once | TRBV5-4 | NA | CASSLDRVASPLHF | TGTGCCAGCAGCTTGGACAGGGTGGCTTCACCCCTCCACTTT
TRBJ1-6 | 15 | NA | TRBV2 | TRBD1 | CASSLETGDHSPLHF | TGTGCCAGCAGTTTAGAGACAGGGGACCATTCACCCCTCCACTTT
TRBJ2-5 | 13 | NA | TRBV7-2 | TRBD1 | CASSLGGTERFYF | TGTGCCAGCAGCTTAGGGGGGACAGAGCGGTTTTACTTC